This T cell receptor beta chain was obtained from a study of blood T cell repertoires in COVID-19. Background on the study: PBMCs, B-cell-depleted T cells, or T cells were the source of the cDNA or gDNA that made up the material.

Sequencing used immunoSEQ multiplex PCR; TCRdb keeps in-frame clones, though not all of them. This table has 300,000 to 350,000 clones, about 91% appearing once. V was pared by 5 bases and J by 1 base, with 11 bases between. The germline gives CDR1 MNHEY, CDR2 SMNVEV (reference sequence). The CDR3 covers 14 residues. The TCR sequence derives from a man aged 25-45 years with COVID-19, enrolled during active disease. V is TRBV27 and J is TRBJ1-1, with D unclear. The sequenced sample was peripheral blood. CDR3 in amino acids: CASSPYTANTEAFF. In nucleotides, the CDR3 is TGTGCCAGCAGTCCATATACAGCGAACACTGAAGCTTTCTTT.